The TCR beta chain described here comes from a study of shared clonotypes between healthy human individuals. Overall study results and limits: Unshared clonotypes carried lower generation probabilities than those common to all four donors.

Clones were read by immunoSEQ multiplex PCR, and TCRdb kept only the in-frame ones, dropping some. This sample carries hundreds of thousands of clones, about 96% of them seen once, and the ten largest clones take 0.06%. The CDR3 covers 16 residues. The V gene's germline CDR1 is GTSNPN and CDR2 SVGIG (reference sequence). About this clone itself: What it recognizes is unknown.

This receptor was obtained from a woman aged 25-40 years in good health. The specimen was naive CD4+ T cells sorted from blood. Subset: CD45RA+ positively selected. The chain carries TRBV30 and TRBJ2-5, with 7 bases matching TRBD2. The end of the DNA fits TRBJ2-7 better, so the J call may be wrong. The CDR3 region has the DNA TGTGCCTGGAGTGGTTATAGCGGGTATAGCTCCTACGAGCAGTACTTC. Amino acids: CAWSGYSGYSSYEQYF.